The rows below give T cell receptor beta chains drawn from one sample of a study of blood T cell repertoires in COVID-19. Clones were sequenced by immunoSEQ multiplex PCR, and TCRdb holds only the in-frame ones, with some missing. The data contain about 220,000 clones, around three quarters of them singletons. The sequenced sample was peripheral blood. All receptors derive from a woman in her seventies with acute or convalescent COVID-19. The CDR3 runs from the conserved cysteine through the conserved F or W. A D gene is named only where the DNA matches it firmly. Size tells how often a clone was seen (once, few, many) or the class of an expanded clone, and some rows leave it out.

clone size: .
D gene: .
V gene: TRBV2
J gene: TRBJ1-1
CDR3 protein: CASTSQGRMNTEAFF
CDR3 DNA: TGTGCCAGCACTTCTCAGGGCAGGATGAACACTGAAGCTTTCTTT

clone size: .
D gene: TRBD2
V gene: TRBV7-3
J gene: TRBJ2-1
CDR3 protein: CASSLTSGTYNEQFF
CDR3 DNA: TGTGCCAGCAGCTTAACTAGCGGGACGTACAATGAGCAGTTCTTC

clone size: .
D gene: .
V gene: TRBV18
J gene: TRBJ2-2
CDR3 protein: CASSPRQGGNTGELFF
CDR3 DNA: TGTGCCAGCTCTCCCCGGCAGGGTGGAAACACCGGGGAGCTGTTTTTT

clone size: .
D gene: .
V gene: TRBV30
J gene: TRBJ2-6
CDR3 protein: CASTDDRSGANVLTF
CDR3 DNA: TGTGCCAGCACGGACGACAGGTCTGGGGCCAACGTCCTGACTTTC

clone size: .
D gene: TRBD1
V gene: TRBV11-2
J gene: TRBJ2-5
CDR3 protein: CASSPGQVQETQYF
CDR3 DNA: TGTGCCAGCAGCCCTGGACAGGTCCAAGAGACCCAGTACTTC

clone size: .
D gene: .
V gene: TRBV12-3/TRBV12-4
J gene: TRBJ2-5
CDR3 protein: CASGTGETQYF
CDR3 DNA: TGTGCCAGCGGGACTGGGGAGACCCAGTACTTC

clone size: .
D gene: .
V gene: TRBV7-2
J gene: TRBJ2-5
CDR3 protein: CASSPEVGLATETQYF
CDR3 DNA: TGTGCCAGCAGCCCCGAGGTAGGGCTAGCCACAGAGACCCAGTACTTC

clone size: .
D gene: .
V gene: TRBV29-1
J gene: TRBJ2-3
CDR3 protein: CSVEKRATADTQYF
CDR3 DNA: TGCAGCGTTGAAAAGAGGGCGACCGCAGATACGCAGTATTTT

clone size: .
D gene: TRBD1
V gene: TRBV6-5
J gene: TRBJ2-7
CDR3 protein: CASTRLPGQGGEQYF
CDR3 DNA: TGTGCCAGCACCAGACTTCCGGGACAGGGGGGCGAGCAGTACTTC

clone size: .
D gene: TRBD2
V gene: TRBV6-1
J gene: TRBJ2-3
CDR3 protein: CASSERWGGSTDTQYF
CDR3 DNA: TGTGCCAGCAGTGAACGATGGGGGGGGAGCACAGATACGCAGTATTTT

clone size: .
D gene: TRBD1
V gene: TRBV24-1
J gene: TRBJ2-1
CDR3 protein: CATSDLKTGGSSYNEQFF
CDR3 DNA: TGTGCCACCAGTGATTTGAAGACAGGGGGAAGCTCCTACAATGAGCAGTTCTTC

clone size: .
D gene: TRBD2
V gene: TRBV7-2
J gene: TRBJ2-3
CDR3 protein: CASSFFEAGGGYF
CDR3 DNA: TGTGCCAGCAGCTTTTTCGAGGCGGGGGGTGGGTATTTT

clone size: .
D gene: .
V gene: TRBV2
J gene: TRBJ1-1
CDR3 protein: CATHRSGDTEAFF
CDR3 DNA: TGTGCCACCCACCGGAGTGGTGACACTGAAGCTTTCTTT

clone size: .
D gene: .
V gene: TRBV10-3
J gene: TRBJ2-7
CDR3 protein: CAISGQEDYEQYF
CDR3 DNA: TGTGCCATCAGTGGTCAGGAGGACTACGAGCAGTACTTC

clone size: few
D gene: .
V gene: TRBV6-5
J gene: TRBJ1-6
CDR3 protein: CASKQGPPSPLHF
CDR3 DNA: TGTGCCAGCAAACAGGGTCCCCCTTCACCCCTCCACTTT

clone size: .
D gene: .
V gene: TRBV12-3/TRBV12-4
J gene: TRBJ2-7
CDR3 protein: CASSLTPYEQYF
CDR3 DNA: TGTGCCAGCAGTTTAACTCCCTACGAGCAGTACTTC

clone size: few
D gene: TRBD1
V gene: TRBV30
J gene: TRBJ1-6
CDR3 protein: CAWSQGEGSPLHF
CDR3 DNA: TGTGCCTGGAGTCAGGGGGAAGGTTCACCCCTCCACTTT

clone size: .
D gene: .
V gene: TRBV30
J gene: TRBJ2-5
CDR3 protein: CAWSVGGTETQYF
CDR3 DNA: TGTGCCTGGAGTGTAGGGGGTACAGAGACCCAGTACTTC

clone size: .
D gene: .
V gene: TRBV10-1
J gene: TRBJ2-1
CDR3 protein: CASSETRGGYNEQFF
CDR3 DNA: TGCGCCAGCAGTGAGACTCGCGGTGGCTACAATGAGCAGTTCTTC

clone size: .
D gene: .
V gene: TRBV7-9
J gene: TRBJ2-3
CDR3 protein: CASSLGGASDTQYF
CDR3 DNA: TGTGCCAGCAGCTTGGGGGGGGCCTCAGATACGCAGTATTTT